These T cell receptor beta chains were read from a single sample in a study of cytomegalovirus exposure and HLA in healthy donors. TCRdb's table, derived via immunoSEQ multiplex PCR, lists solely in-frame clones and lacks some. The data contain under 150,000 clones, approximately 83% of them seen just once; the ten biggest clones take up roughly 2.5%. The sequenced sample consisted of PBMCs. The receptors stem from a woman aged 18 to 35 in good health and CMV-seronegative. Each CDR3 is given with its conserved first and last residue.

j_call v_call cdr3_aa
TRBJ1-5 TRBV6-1 CASSVTGANQPQHF
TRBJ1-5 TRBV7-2 CASSLGGHTNQPQHF
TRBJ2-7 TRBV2 CASSEVWESTYEQYF
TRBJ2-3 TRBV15 CATSRAPGLAGGDTQYF
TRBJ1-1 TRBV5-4 CASSTGGEAFF
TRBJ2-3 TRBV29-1 CSVVGRLAGSGDTQYF
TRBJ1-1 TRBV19 CAREPRGDGEAFF
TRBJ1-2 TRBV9 CASSVDQAGGYTF
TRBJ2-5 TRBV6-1 CASSQSGGNGETQYF
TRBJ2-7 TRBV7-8 CASSNTDRQAYEQYF
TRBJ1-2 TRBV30 CACGQGNYGYTF
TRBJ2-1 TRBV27 CASTNLYNEQFF
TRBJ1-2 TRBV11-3 CASSLGQGDPGYTF
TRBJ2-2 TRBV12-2 CASRPEEGLQLPFPGELFF
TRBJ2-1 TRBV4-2 CASSQDGEPYNEQFF
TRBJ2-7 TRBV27 CASSLSRTGFYEQYF
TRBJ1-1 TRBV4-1 CASSPQDNNILRAFF
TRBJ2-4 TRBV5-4 CASSSGTGGARKNIQYF
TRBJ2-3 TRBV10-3 CAIGLVDNTQYF
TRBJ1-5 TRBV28 CASSFRDRINQPQHF
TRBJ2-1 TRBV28 CASSQTGTAYNEQFF
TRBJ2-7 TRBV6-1 CASSEGRQGVRWQYF
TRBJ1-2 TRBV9 CASSVGNNYGYTF
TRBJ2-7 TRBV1 CTSSQLNWSSYEQYF
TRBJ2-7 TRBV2 CASSASYEQYF
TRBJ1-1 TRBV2 CASSATGNTEAFF
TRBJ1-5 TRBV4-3 CASSQDLFGNQPQHF
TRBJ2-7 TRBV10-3 CAISEPGQVSSYEQYF
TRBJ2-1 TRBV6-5 CASGDRGGYNEQFF
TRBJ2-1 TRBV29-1 CSVDLGLAEFYNEQFF
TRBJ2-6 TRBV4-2 CASSRIRNRGTSGANVLTF
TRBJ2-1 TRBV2 CASSLEGAGEQFF
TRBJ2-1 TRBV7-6 CASSLTPRLAEGSYNEQFF
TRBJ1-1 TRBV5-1 CASSEVQGARTEAFF
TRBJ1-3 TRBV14 CASSGTGVAGNTIYF